This passage covers 23 T cell receptor beta chains from one sample sequenced in a study of CD8 T cells in Susac syndrome. RNA, at roughly 0.45 to 1 ug, was reverse transcribed with random hexamers. Each CDR3 protein is one row after TCRdb ran MiXCR on the immunoSEQ multiplex PCR reads. The sample shows roughly 250,000 distinct CDR3 sequences, almost 97% of them seen only once. The source material was CD4+ T cells from PBMCs. Receptors were obtained from a human donor with Susac syndrome.

The chain carries TRBV27 and TRBJ2-1; 10 nucleotides agree with TRBD2. The CDR3 runs to 17 residues. The V segment lost 6 bases and the J segment 0 bases; nucleotides outside the gene matches: 8. Germline CDR1 reads MNHEY; CDR2 reads SMNVEV (reference sequence). This chain's CDR3 is CASSPAASGSSYNEQFF. The CDR3, as DNA: TGTGCCAGCAGCCCAGCGGCTAGCGGGAGCTCCTACAATGAGCAGTTCTTC.

This chain uses TRBV5-6 with TRBJ2-2; D unresolved. CDR3 size: 13 residues. V was shortened by 0 bases and J by 9 bases, with 9 bases between the two germline ends. Germline CDR1 reads SGHDT; CDR2 reads YYEEEE. The CDR3 region is CASSLVKGRELFF. The DNA for the CDR3 is TGTGCCAGCAGCTTGGTGAAGGGCCGGGAGCTGTTTTTT.

V usage is TRBV18 and J usage is TRBJ2-4; either TRBD1 or TRBD2 may supply D (5 bases each). CDR3 length: 18 residues. Germline V lookup: CDR1 KGHSH, CDR2 LQKENI. V gave up 3 bases and J gave up 1 base, with 19 bases separating them. DNA for the CDR3: TGTGCCAGCTCACCTCGAAGGGGAGAGGAGATGGCCAAAAACATTCAGTACTTC. It translates to CASSPRRGEEMAKNIQYF.

V is TRBV4-1 and J is TRBJ2-3; 8 positions match TRBD2. The CDR3 has 16 residues. Unmatched junction bases numbered 5, after V lost 2 bases and J lost 1 base. Germline V lookup: CDR1 MGHRA, CDR2 YSYEKL. CDR3 DNA sequence: TGCGCCAGCAGCCAACTTACGACTAGCGGCACAGATACGCAGTATTTT. Translation: CASSQLTTSGTDTQYF.

This clonotype was seen only a few times. The CDR3 spells CASGSSYEQYF. CDR3 sequence (DNA): TGTGCCAGCGGTTCCTCCTACGAGCAGTACTTC. The chain joins TRBV7-6 to TRBJ2-7; D ambiguous. V lost 8 bases and J 0 bases, leaving 5 bases between the germline ends. Germline values: CDR1 SGHVS, CDR2 FNYEAQ. The CDR3 has 11 residues.

The chain couples TRBV6-5 to TRBJ1-1, with D perhaps TRBD1 (5 bases). The CDR3 runs to 14 residues. Germline assignment: CDR1 MNHEY and CDR2 SVGAGI. V was trimmed by 7 bases and J by 5 bases, leaving 17 bases between them. This chain's CDR3 is CASTGGGGWTEAFF. The DNA of the CDR3 is TGTGCCAGCACCGGCGGGGGGGGATGGACTGAAGCTTTCTTT.

The rearrangement joins TRBV20-1 to TRBJ2-5; no reliable D call. The CDR3 loop spans 14 amino acids. In germline, CDR1 is DFQATT, CDR2 SNEGSKA (reference sequence). Trimming took 6 bases from V and 5 from J, leaving 19 bases between them. The CDR3 sequence: CSAWPPLGRETQYF. CDR3 nucleotide sequence: TGCAGTGCGTGGCCCCCTCTAGGAAGGGAGACCCAGTACTTC.

The chain recombines TRBV9 with TRBJ2-1, with TRBD2 matching 14 bases. Germline assignment: CDR1 SGDLS and CDR2 YYNGEE. V trimming: 4 bases; J trimming: 8 bases; junction bases outside the gene matches: 8. The CDR3 is made up of 16 amino acids. The CDR3 sequence: CASSPRLAGGRDEQFF. As DNA, the CDR3 is TGTGCCAGCAGCCCGCGACTAGCGGGAGGGAGGGATGAGCAGTTCTTC.

The chain is built from TRBV4-1 and TRBJ1-5, with TRBD1 matching 7 bases. With V trimmed by 5 bases and J by 5 bases, 12 bases remained unmatched. Germline CDR1 reads MGHRA; CDR2 reads YSYEKL. The CDR3 sequence is 16 residues long. CDR3 in DNA: TGCGCCAGCAGCAATACCGGGACAGAGAGCCATCAGCCCCAGCATTTT. This translates into CASSNTGTESHQPQHF.

V and J are TRBV3-1 and TRBJ2-7, with 7 bases lining up with TRBD2. With V trimmed by 0 bases and J by 3 bases, 8 bases remained unmatched. Germline values: CDR1 LGHDT, CDR2 YNNKEL (reference sequence). The CDR3 is 16 residues long. CDR3 in amino acids: CASSQDSGVAGYEQYF. CDR3 DNA: TGTGCCAGCAGCCAAGATTCCGGGGTAGCGGGCTACGAGCAGTACTTC.

The chain uses TRBV5-1 and TRBJ2-7; D gene uncertain. Trimming left V 4 bases short and J 6 bases short, with 17 bases between. The CDR3 runs 14 residues. Germline V CDR1 and CDR2: SGHRS, YFSETQ. The CDR3 protein is CASSPDPIASEQYF. In DNA form, the CDR3 reads TGCGCCAGCAGCCCTGACCCCATTGCATCCGAGCAGTACTTC.

The rearrangement joins TRBV7-2 to TRBJ2-1; TRBD2 agrees at 7 bases. This CDR3 has 14 amino acids. The germline gives CDR1 SGHTA, CDR2 FQGNSA. The ends lost 2 bases at V and 7 bases at J; junction bases unmatched: 5. This CDR3 reads CASSLYRGENEQFF. As DNA, the CDR3 is TGTGCCAGCAGCTTATACCGGGGGGAGAATGAGCAGTTCTTC.

V and J are TRBV12-3 or TRBV12-4 and TRBJ2-7; TRBD1 agrees at 7 bases. The CDR3 is 14 amino acids. J was trimmed by 4 bases and V by 6 bases; bases with no gene match: 9. The CDR3 reads CASSMDRQSYEQYF. CDR3 DNA sequence: TGTGCCAGCAGCATGGACAGGCAATCATACGAGCAGTACTTC.

The rearrangement links TRBV29-1 to TRBJ1-1, with D possibly matching TRBD1 (5 bases). Trimming took 6 bases from V and 6 from J, leaving 14 bases between them. The germline CDR1 and CDR2 sequences are SQVTM and ANQGSEA. The CDR3 spans 12 residues. As DNA, the CDR3 is TGCAGCGTCAGCAGGGAATCGGCTGAAGCTTTCTTT. It yields the protein CSVSRESAEAFF.

The chain links TRBV20-1 to TRBJ2-5, with 7 bases fitting TRBD1. The CDR3 length is 14 residues. V lost 5 bases, J lost 5 bases, and 11 bases stayed unmatched. Germline V lookup: CDR1 DFQATT, CDR2 SNEGSKA (reference sequence). The CDR3 region has the DNA TGCAGTGCTTATCCGTACAGGGGCCGGGAGACCCAGTACTTC. Amino acids: CSAYPYRGRETQYF.

The rearrangement links TRBV30 to TRBJ1-2; D is unresolved. Trimming shortened V by 0 bases and J by 0 bases, and 11 bases separated the two germline ends. The CDR3 runs to 15 residues. Germline values: CDR1 GTSNPN, CDR2 SVGIG (reference sequence). The chain's CDR3 is CAWSVRRESNYGYTF. For the CDR3, the DNA is TGTGCCTGGAGTGTACGACGTGAGTCTAACTATGGCTACACCTTC.

This sequence joins TRBV15 and TRBJ2-1; D remains ambiguous. V was cut by 5 bases and J by 2 bases, with 13 bases left in between. The CDR3 contains 15 residues. CDR1 is LNHNV, CDR2 YYDKDF, per germline (reference sequence). The CDR3 reads CATSPGSATYNEQFF. The DNA for the CDR3 is TGTGCCACCAGCCCCGGGTCGGCCACCTACAATGAGCAGTTCTTC.

The chain combines TRBV28 with TRBJ2-1, with D maybe TRBD1 (5 bases). The CDR3 is made up of 11 amino acids. Trimming removed 5 bases from V and 10 bases from J, with 9 bases in between. CDR1 MDHEN and CDR2 SYDVKM come from the germline V gene. CDR3 sequence: CASSLTVEQFF. CDR3 coding DNA: TGTGCCAGCAGTCTGACAGTCGAGCAGTTCTTC.

The chain combines TRBV3-1 with TRBJ2-1; the match to TRBD2 covers 8 bases. J was trimmed by 12 bases and V by 5 bases; bases with no gene match: 12. The germline V gene encodes CDR1 LGHDT and CDR2 YNNKEL (reference sequence). The CDR3 spans 14 residues. Here the CDR3 reads CASSESGSVMRQFF. Here the CDR3 DNA reads TGTGCCAGCAGCGAAAGCGGGAGTGTAATGCGGCAGTTCTTC.

The rearrangement links TRBV6-4 to TRBJ2-2; TRBD2 matches at 11 bases. The CDR3 loop spans 17 amino acids. The junction had 10 bases not matched to a gene; V was cut back by 6 bases and J by 4 bases. CDR1 and CDR2 from the germline V gene are MRHNA and SNTAGT. The CDR3 region is CASSLLAGVSATGELFF. The CDR3 DNA follows: TGTGCCAGCAGCTTACTAGCGGGAGTATCGGCCACCGGGGAGCTGTTTTTT.

V usage is TRBV7-2 and J usage is TRBJ2-1; D possibly uses TRBD1 or TRBD2 (6 bases each). Trimming shortened V by 5 bases and J by 8 bases, and 13 bases separated the two germline ends. Looked up from germline, CDR1 is SGHTA and CDR2 is FQGNSA. CDR3 length: 13 amino acids. The CDR3 nucleotides read TGTGCCAGCAGCCCCAGGAGGGGGGATGAGCAGTTCTTC. The encoded protein is CASSPRRGDEQFF. The full variable domain, with the rest looked up from reference TRBV7-2 and TRBJ2-1, is GAGVSQSPSNKVTEKGKDVELRCDPISGHTALYWYRQSLGQGLEFLIYFQGNSAPDKSGLPSDRFSAERTGGSVSTLTIQRTQQEDSAVYLCASSPRRGDEQFFGPGTRLTVL.

The chain combines TRBV7-3 with TRBJ2-7; D might be TRBD1 or TRBD2, each matching 5 bases. Deletions cut 4 bases from V and 0 bases from J, with 13 bases between. The CDR3 length is 15 residues. Germline V gene data show CDR1 as SGHTA and CDR2 as FQGTGA. CDR3 amino acids: CASSWGKLRSYEQYF. CDR3 DNA sequence: TGTGCCAGCAGCTGGGGGAAATTACGCTCCTACGAGCAGTACTTC.

J is TRBJ2-7 and V is TRBV21-1; the table assigns TRBD2, which was not confirmed against the DNA. TRBV21-1 is given as a pseudogene. This CDR3 contains 15 residues. CDR3 coding DNA: TGTGCCAGCCGACGACTTATAGCGGGAGACAACGAGCAGTACTTC. It is translated as CASRRLIAGDNEQYF.